The 10 T cell receptor beta chains reported below all come from one sample, sequenced in a study of memory CD4+ T cells and cytomegalovirus serostatus. Libraries were prepared by immunoSEQ multiplex PCR; TCRdb keeps only in-frame clonotypes and omits some of them. The sample yields about 75,000 clones, under 80% seen once. Single viable CD3+CD4+CD8-CD45RO+ cells were sorted as the memory CD4+ T cells. Sequencing used memory CD4+ T cells from blood. These receptors were collected from an adult in good health and CMV-seropositive.

This clone counts as medium-sized (0.01 to 0.1%). The rearrangement links TRBV9 to TRBJ1-1; the D is unclear. V was clipped by 0 bases and J by 10 bases, with 10 bases between them. The CDR3 contains 12 residues. Germline loops: CDR1 SGDLS, CDR2 YYNGEE. CDR3 sequence: CASSVDLGIAFF. CDR3 DNA sequence: TGTGCCAGCAGCGTAGATCTGGGTATAGCTTTCTTT.

This clone was seen once. The rearrangement links TRBV27 to TRBJ2-5; D might be TRBD2 (6 bases). Trimming left V 6 bases short and J 5 bases short, with 19 bases between. This CDR3 contains 15 residues. CDR1 and CDR2 (germline): MNHEY, SMNVEV (reference sequence). Here the CDR3 reads CASRPWDGGMETQYF. The CDR3 nucleotides are TGTGCCAGCAGACCTTGGGACGGGGGTATGGAGACCCAGTACTTC.

This chain connects TRBV27 to TRBJ2-2; possibly TRBD1 for D (6 bases). CDR3 length equals 16 residues. V lost 3 bases and J 3 bases, leaving 14 bases between the germline ends. Germline CDR1 MNHEY, CDR2 SMNVEV (reference sequence). CDR3 in DNA: TGTGCCAGCAGTTTTAGGGCAGGGGTCCACACCGGGGAGCTGTTTTTT. Its protein is CASSFRAGVHTGELFF.

V and J are TRBV27 and TRBJ2-2; 9 positions agree with TRBD1. This CDR3 comprises 13 residues. Germline CDR1 reads MNHEY; CDR2 reads SMNVEV (reference sequence). J gave up 4 bases and V 7 bases, and 1 base lay outside the gene matches. CDR3: CASTTGGTGELFF. CDR3 DNA: TGTGCCAGCACGACAGGGGGCACCGGGGAGCTGTTTTTT.

The chain is built from TRBV18 and TRBJ1-2; TRBD1 matches at 7 bases. V was clipped by 3 bases and J by 5 bases; unmatched bases: 9. Germline assignment: CDR1 KGHSH and CDR2 LQKENI. The CDR3 length is 15 residues. CDR3 sequence: CASSPSGTESYGYTF. The CDR3 region has the DNA TGTGCCAGCTCACCCTCCGGGACAGAGAGTTATGGCTACACCTTC.

This chain connects TRBV6-6 to TRBJ2-7, with 8 bases lining up with TRBD1. V shed 4 bases, J shed 4 bases, and the junction held 6 bases outside the gene matches. Germline V gene lookup returns CDR1 MNHNY and CDR2 SVGAGI (reference sequence). The CDR3 length is 14 residues. The chain's CDR3 is CASSSRDRRYEQYV. The CDR3 DNA reads TGTGCCAGCAGTTCCCGGGACAGGCGTTACGAGCAGTACGTC.

This clone was counted only a few times. The J gene is TRBJ1-1, the V gene TRBV2; D uncertain. The V gene lost 3 bases and the J gene lost 0 bases, with 11 bases spanning the gap. Germline lookup yields CDR1 SNHLY and CDR2 FYNNEI. CDR3 size: 15 residues. The CDR3 DNA sequence: TGTGCCAGCAGTGAGGATGAGGGCATGAACACTGAAGCTTTCTTT. It yields the protein CASSEDEGMNTEAFF.

V is TRBV4-3 and J is TRBJ1-3; possibly TRBD1 for D (5 bases). Germline CDR1 reads LGHNA; CDR2 reads YSLEER. The CDR3 spans 16 residues. The V gene lost 5 bases and the J gene lost 0 bases, with 14 bases spanning the gap. CDR3 nucleotides: TGCGCCAGCAGCGAAACCCACGGGGGCTCTGGAAACACCATATATTTT. Its protein product is CASSETHGGSGNTIYF.

CDR3 DNA: TGTGCCAGCAGCTCGCACGGCAGTCACGGCTACGAGCAGTACTTC. It specifies CASSSHGSHGYEQYF. The rearrangement uses TRBV7-2 and TRBJ2-7; D is uncertain. Trimming took off 4 bases at V and 3 bases at J, with 16 bases between the two ends. The CDR3 runs 15 residues. Germline V gene sequence: CDR1 SGHTA, CDR2 FQGNSA.

The chain uses TRBV6-5 and TRBJ1-2, with TRBD1 matching over 7 bases. The V and J ends lost 6 bases and 0 bases, in that order; junction bases with no gene match: 7. The CDR3 is 15 amino acids. Germline lookup yields CDR1 MNHEY and CDR2 SVGAGI. The CDR3 here is CASSSGQAANYGYTF. The CDR3 nucleotides are TGTGCCAGCAGCTCCGGACAGGCTGCTAACTATGGCTACACCTTC.